This note documents a single T cell receptor (beta chain) sequence. The sample comes from a study of blood T cell repertoires in COVID-19. Overall study context: PBMCs, B-cell-depleted T cells, or T cells provided the cDNA or gDNA that made up the material.

The table came from immunoSEQ multiplex PCR; TCRdb's copy has only in-frame clones and leaves some out. In the table there are more than 400,000 clones, less than 95% of which are singletons. In terms of age and location, participants ranged from roughly 18 to 90 years and lived in under 30 US areas. Participant-given clinical history determined each cohort assignment. The junction had 2 bases not matched to a gene; V was cut back by 3 bases and J by 9 bases. From germline, CDR1 is LNHDA and CDR2 SQIVND (reference sequence). The length of the CDR3 is 15 residues. This chain links TRBV19 with TRBJ2-1; 16 bases are a match to TRBD2. This sequence originates from a man in his late teens or twenties who had recovered from COVID-19. Sample: PBMCs or T cells enriched from blood (not recorded which). This CDR3 reads CASSMGLAGGVEQFF. The CDR3 coding sequence is TGTGCCAGTAGTATGGGACTAGCGGGAGGGGTTGAGCAGTTCTTC.